The T cell receptor beta chain described here comes from a study of Graves' ophthalmopathy and Graves' hyperthyroidism. Study-wide findings and caveats: Classification of ophthalmopathy versus stable hyperthyroidism by a 13-signature model yielded around 88% sensitivity and just under 84% specificity. Most expanded thyroid clonotypes above 0.001 frequency also appeared in blood.

V was clipped by 3 bases and J by 2 bases, with 13 bases between them. This CDR3 region has 15 residues. Germline V gives CDR1 KGHSH, CDR2 LQKENI. Researchers turned away patients with other autoimmune diseases, uncontrolled infections, pregnancy or lactation. Around 10 ml of fresh blood yielded the PBMCs by density gradient. As to this clonotype: The antigen is unknown.

From RNA, the CDR3 regions of TCR beta chains were amplified and sequenced. A first-round RT-PCR used HTBI primers, followed by a second-round multiplex PCR. TCRdb re-derived calls from the multiplex PCR reads in MiXCR, one entry per CDR3 protein. The table lists under 800,000 distinct CDR3 sequences, about 20% of them singletons. The receptor was isolated from a woman aged 18 to 35 with stable Graves' hyperthyroidism. Some clones in this sample may be carry-over from other donors' samples. Input material: peripheral blood. The chain joins TRBV18 to TRBJ1-1; no firm D call. CDR3 sequence: CASSPNQSGNTEAFF. DNA for the CDR3: TGTGCCAGCTCACCTAACCAGTCGGGAAACACTGAAGCTTTCTTT.